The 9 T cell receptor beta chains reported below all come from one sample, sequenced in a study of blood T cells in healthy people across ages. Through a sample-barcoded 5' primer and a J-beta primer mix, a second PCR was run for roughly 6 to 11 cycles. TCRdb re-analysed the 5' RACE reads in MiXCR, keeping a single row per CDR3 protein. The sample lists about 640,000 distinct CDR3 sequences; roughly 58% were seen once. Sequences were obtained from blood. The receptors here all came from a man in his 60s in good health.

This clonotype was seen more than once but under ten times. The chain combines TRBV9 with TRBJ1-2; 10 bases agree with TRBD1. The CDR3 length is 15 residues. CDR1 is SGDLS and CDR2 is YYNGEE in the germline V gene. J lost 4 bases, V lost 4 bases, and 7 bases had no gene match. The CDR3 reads CASSPTGTGAYGYTF. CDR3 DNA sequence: TGTGCCAGCAGCCCCACGGGGACAGGGGCCTATGGCTACACCTTC.

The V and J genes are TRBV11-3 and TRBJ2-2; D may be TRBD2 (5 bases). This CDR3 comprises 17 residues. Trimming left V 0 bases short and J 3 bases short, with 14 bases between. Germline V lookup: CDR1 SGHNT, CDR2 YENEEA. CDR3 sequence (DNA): TGTGCCAGCAGCTTAGATCCCACGCGGGCGTACACCGGGGAGCTGTTTTTT. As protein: CASSLDPTRAYTGELFF.

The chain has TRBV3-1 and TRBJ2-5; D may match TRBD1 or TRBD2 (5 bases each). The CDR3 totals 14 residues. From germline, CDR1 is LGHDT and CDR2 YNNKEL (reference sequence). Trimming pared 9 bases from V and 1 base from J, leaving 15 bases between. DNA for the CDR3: TGTGCCAGTGACCAACCGGGACGCCAAGAGACCCAGTACTTC. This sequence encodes CASDQPGRQETQYF.

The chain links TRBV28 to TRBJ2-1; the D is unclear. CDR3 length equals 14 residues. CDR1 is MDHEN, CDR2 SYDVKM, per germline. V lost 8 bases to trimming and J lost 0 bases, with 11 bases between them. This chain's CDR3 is CASASWSSYNEQFF. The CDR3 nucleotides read TGTGCCAGCGCGAGCTGGAGCTCCTACAATGAGCAGTTCTTC.

CDR3 sequence reads: CASRASRQRQETQYF. The CDR3 DNA is TGTGCCAGCAGGGCAAGCCGACAGAGACAAGAGACCCAGTACTTC. The V and J genes are TRBV6-1 and TRBJ2-5, with D maybe TRBD1 (5 bases). CDR1 is MNHNS, CDR2 SASEGT, per germline. The CDR3 runs 15 residues. V lost 6 bases and J 2 bases, leaving 16 bases between the germline ends.

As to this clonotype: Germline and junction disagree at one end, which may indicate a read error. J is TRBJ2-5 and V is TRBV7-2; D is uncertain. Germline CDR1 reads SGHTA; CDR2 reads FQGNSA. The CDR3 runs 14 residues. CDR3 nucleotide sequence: TGTGCCAGCAGCTTAGACGTACGCCAAGGGACCCAGTACTTC. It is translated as CASSLDVRQGTQYF.

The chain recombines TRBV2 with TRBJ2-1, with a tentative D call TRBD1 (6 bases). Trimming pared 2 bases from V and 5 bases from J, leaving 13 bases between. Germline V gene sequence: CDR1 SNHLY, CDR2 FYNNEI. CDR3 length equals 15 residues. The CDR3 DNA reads TGTGCCAGCAGTGAAAACAGGGTAGGGGACAATGAGCAGTTCTTC. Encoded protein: CASSENRVGDNEQFF.

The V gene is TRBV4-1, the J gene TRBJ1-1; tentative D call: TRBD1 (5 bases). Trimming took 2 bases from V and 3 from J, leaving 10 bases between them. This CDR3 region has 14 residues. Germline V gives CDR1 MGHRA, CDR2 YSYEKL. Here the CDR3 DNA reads TGCGCCAGCAGCCAACAGGGCGCGGACACTGAAGCTTTCTTT. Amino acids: CASSQQGADTEAFF.

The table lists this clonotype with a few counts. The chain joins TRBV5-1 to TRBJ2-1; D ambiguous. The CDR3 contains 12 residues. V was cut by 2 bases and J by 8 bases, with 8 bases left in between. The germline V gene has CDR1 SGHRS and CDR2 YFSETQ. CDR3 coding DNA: TGCGCCAGCAGCTTACCACACGATGAGCAGTTCTTC. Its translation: CASSLPHDEQFF.